This TCR beta chain was sequenced during a study of CD8 T cells in Susac syndrome. CD8+ and CD4+ blood T cells underwent TCR beta sequencing. The CD8+ and CD4+ T cells were isolated magnetically using a negative isolation approach, whereas the TEMRA cells were enriched by FACS. Comments on this clonotype: Its matching antigen is unknown.

The V end lost 6 bases, the J end lost 3 bases, and 12 bases lay between the germline ends. CDR3 length: 14 amino acids. The V gene's germline CDR1 is MNHEY and CDR2 SMNVEV (reference sequence). Study findings and constraints: It was acknowledged by the study that relatively few individuals were included in its TCR sequencing and HLA analysis.

With random hexamers, roughly 0.5 to 1 ug RNA was reverse transcribed. By means of immunoSEQ multiplex PCR, TCR beta CDR3 spanning 54 Vbeta and 13 Jbeta underwent amplification. TCRdb reanalysed the immunoSEQ multiplex PCR reads using MiXCR and keeps one entry per CDR3 protein. Of 50,000 or so distinct CDR3 sequences in the sample, 93% are singletons; the top ten hold 0.5% to 0.55%. This chain uses TRBV27 with TRBJ1-5; weak D call: TRBD1 (5 bases). This TCR was sampled from a human donor in good health. The sequenced material came from CD8+ T cells from PBMCs. The CDR3 nucleotides are TGTGCCAGCAGCTACGGACAAGACAATCAGCCCCAGCATTTT. It translates to CASSYGQDNQPQHF.